The source of this T cell receptor (beta chain) is a study of blood T cell repertoires in COVID-19. Across the study: The cDNA or gDNA used as material had been derived from T cells, B-cell-depleted T cells, or PBMCs.

J was trimmed by 4 bases and V by 6 bases; bases with no gene match: 6. Germline V lookup: CDR1 MDHEN, CDR2 SYDVKM. There are 14 residues in the CDR3. Clones were sequenced by immunoSEQ multiplex PCR, and TCRdb holds only the in-frame ones, with some missing. The sample gives about 220,000 clones, roughly nine tenths of which show up once; 3.5% is in the top ten. The chain combines TRBV28 with TRBJ1-5; 7 bases agree with TRBD1. The receptor comes from a woman aged 18-29 years in a cohort exposed to, infected with or recovered from COVID-19 (not recorded which). The sample consisted of PBMCs or T cells enriched from blood (not recorded which). The CDR3 region is CASSGDSLNQPQHF. The CDR3 bases are TGTGCCAGCAGCGGGGACAGCTTGAATCAGCCCCAGCATTTT.